The 20 T cell receptor beta chains below come from one sample, sequenced in a study of cytomegalovirus exposure and HLA in healthy donors. PCR employed 60 Vbeta and 13 Jbeta primers. Method: immunoSEQ multiplex PCR; TCRdb's copy keeps in-frame clones and lacks some. The data hold about 130,000 clones, with 74% observed a single time. The specimen was PBMCs. The receptors shown here come from a man aged 18 to 29 in good health and CMV-seropositive.

The gene calls are TRBV6-5 and TRBJ1-2; 9 nucleotides line up with TRBD1. This CDR3 is built from 16 residues. V shed 0 bases, J shed 4 bases, and the junction held 6 bases outside the gene matches. In germline, CDR1 is MNHEY, CDR2 SVGAGI. The CDR3 DNA reads TGTGCCAGCAGTTACTCGGTCCCGGGACAGGGCTATGGCTACACCTTC. Its protein product is CASSYSVPGQGYGYTF.

This chain uses TRBV10-3 with TRBJ1-2; weak D call: TRBD1 (5 bases). Germline assignment: CDR1 ENHRY and CDR2 SYGVKD. The CDR3 is 12 residues long. The V end lost 7 bases, the J end lost 2 bases, and 8 bases lay between the germline ends. The CDR3 protein is CAIMTDNYGYTF. Written as DNA, the CDR3 is TGTGCCATCATGACAGACAACTATGGCTACACCTTC.

V is TRBV5-4 and J is TRBJ2-6, with TRBD1 matching over 8 bases. This CDR3 region has 19 residues. Germline V gene data show CDR1 as SGHNT and CDR2 as YYREEE (reference sequence). V gave up 4 bases and J gave up 0 bases; unmatched junction bases: 12. The CDR3 protein is CASSRGQGAESSGANVLTF. The CDR3 DNA sequence: TGTGCCAGCAGCCGCGGACAGGGCGCCGAAAGCTCTGGGGCCAACGTCCTGACTTTC.

The chain links TRBV2 to TRBJ1-4; 7 bases align to TRBD1. V was clipped by 7 bases and J by 8 bases; unmatched bases: 13. The CDR3 loop spans 15 amino acids. The germline V gene has CDR1 SNHLY and CDR2 FYNNEI. The CDR3 spells CASKSPGTVSEKLFF. In DNA, the CDR3 is TGTGCCAGCAAGTCGCCCGGGACAGTTTCCGAAAAACTGTTTTTT.

This sequence joins TRBV9 and TRBJ2-3; possible D gene TRBD1, 6 bases. Trimming cost V 3 bases and J 3 bases, with 17 bases left between them. CDR1 SGDLS and CDR2 YYNGEE come from the germline V gene. This CDR3 contains 16 residues. CDR3 coding DNA: TGTGCCAGCAGCGGGAAAGGGGGTTGGACGACAGATACGCAGTATTTT. It yields the protein CASSGKGGWTTDTQYF.

V is TRBV19 and J is TRBJ2-7, with 7 positions matching TRBD1. Germline CDR1 reads LNHDA; CDR2 reads SQIVND (reference sequence). Losses at the gene ends were 3 bases for V and 6 bases for J; bases not matched to a gene: 8. This CDR3 has 14 amino acids. For the CDR3, the DNA is TGTGCCAGTAGTATTGGCAGGGGGATCGCCGAGCAGTACTTC. Translation: CASSIGRGIAEQYF. Full variable domain (remainder filled in from reference TRBV19 and TRBJ2-7): DGGITQSPKYLFRKEGQNVTLSCEQNLNHDAMYWYRQDPGQGLRLIYYSQIVNDFQKGDIAEGYSVSREKKESFPLTVTSAQKNPTAFYLCASSIGRGIAEQYFGPGTRLTVT.

The V and J genes are TRBV28 and TRBJ2-7, with a weak D call TRBD2 (5 bases). The CDR3 spans 14 residues. The germline V and J ends were trimmed by 2 bases and 5 bases, with 13 bases remaining between them. Germline loops: CDR1 MDHEN, CDR2 SYDVKM. The CDR3 coding sequence is TGTGCCAGCAGTTTAAACGGGATCCCCAACGAGCAGTACTTC. Its protein product is CASSLNGIPNEQYF.

The V and J genes are TRBV7-2 and TRBJ2-1; 9 nucleotides match TRBD2. The CDR3 is 16 amino acids. Germline V gene lookup returns CDR1 SGHTA and CDR2 FQGNSA. J lost 2 bases, V lost 1 base, and 3 bases had no gene match. CDR3 amino acids: CASSLVASGAYNEQFF. CDR3 DNA: TGTGCCAGCAGCTTAGTAGCTAGCGGGGCCTACAATGAGCAGTTCTTC.

This chain links TRBV7-8 with TRBJ2-5; 7 bases map to TRBD2. The last part of the DNA fits TRBJ2-7 better; the J call may be wrong. The germline V gene has CDR1 SGHVS and CDR2 FQNEAQ. There are 16 residues in the CDR3. The CDR3 bases are TGTGCCAGCAGCTTAGCGGGCCTAGCGGACCTCTACGAGCAGTACTTC. Translation: CASSLAGLADLYEQYF.

This sequence joins TRBV6-5 and TRBJ2-4, with D possibly being TRBD2 (5 bases). Germline assignment: CDR1 MNHEY and CDR2 SVGAGI. The length of the CDR3 is 14 residues. Deletions cut 2 bases from V and 3 bases from J, with 8 bases between. Here the CDR3 DNA reads TGTGCCAGCAGTTACGCGGGCGGCAAAAACATTCAGTACTTC. Translated: CASSYAGGKNIQYF.

V usage is TRBV19 and J usage is TRBJ2-1; D gene unclear. The V gene's germline CDR1 is LNHDA and CDR2 SQIVND (reference sequence). The CDR3 spans 14 residues. Trimming pared 4 bases from V and 10 bases from J, leaving 17 bases between. CDR3 DNA sequence: TGTGCCAGTAGTAGGGCCTCCCAGATTAGGGAGCAGTTCTTC. Translated: CASSRASQIREQFF.

This chain connects TRBV6-5 to TRBJ2-1, with 12 bases that match TRBD2. The CDR3 has 15 residues. Germline loops: CDR1 MNHEY, CDR2 SVGAGI. V lost 6 bases, J lost 5 bases, and 5 bases stayed unmatched. This CDR3 is CASSRLAGDHNEQFF. The CDR3 DNA reads TGTGCCAGCAGCCGACTAGCGGGAGACCACAATGAGCAGTTCTTC.

The chain employs TRBV5-1 and TRBJ1-6, with 8 bases matching TRBD1. The CDR3 has 14 amino acids. Unmatched junction bases numbered 3, after V lost 2 bases and J lost 8 bases. CDR1 is SGHRS, CDR2 YFSETQ, per germline. CDR3 sequence (DNA): TGCGCCAGCAGCTTTCAGGGGGCGGATTCACCCCTCCACTTT. It yields the protein CASSFQGADSPLHF.

This clone came up once. Its ends do not fully match the called genes, so a read error is possible. This chain joins TRBV7-7 and TRBJ2-7, with TRBD1 matching over 8 bases. The CDR3 length is 13 residues. The germline V gene has CDR1 SSHAT and CDR2 FNYEAQ (reference sequence). The CDR3 sequence is CASSPDRGYEQYF. The CDR3 nucleotides read TGTGCTAGCAGCCCAGACAGGGGCTACGAGCAGTACTTC. The whole variable domain, filled in from reference TRBV7-7 and TRBJ2-7, reads GAGVSQSPRYKVTKRGQDVTLRCDPISSHATLYWYQQALGQGPEFLTYFNYEAQPDKSGLPSDRFSAERPEGSISTLTIQRTEQRDSAMYRCASSPDRGYEQYFGPGTRLTVT.

V is TRBV7-2 and J is TRBJ1-5; no clear D. With 6 bases removed from V and 0 bases from J, the gap between germline ends came to 12 bases. The germline CDR1 and CDR2 sequences are SGHTA and FQGNSA. The CDR3 loop spans 15 amino acids. CDR3 loop: CASRPPGASNQPQHF. In DNA form, the CDR3 reads TGTGCCAGCAGGCCTCCGGGAGCTAGCAATCAGCCCCAGCATTTT.

The chain employs TRBV6-5 and TRBJ2-3; the D gene is possibly TRBD2 (5 bases). Trimming left V 6 bases short and J 1 base short, with 8 bases between. The CDR3 is 13 residues long. Germline V gene lookup returns CDR1 MNHEY and CDR2 SVGAGI. The CDR3 DNA reads TGTGCCAGCAGGAGGGTCGGCACAGATACGCAGTATTTT. It yields the protein CASRRVGTDTQYF.

The chain is built from TRBV11-3 and TRBJ2-1; 9 nucleotides agree with TRBD2. CDR3 size: 15 residues. Germline values: CDR1 SGHNT, CDR2 YENEEA. V lost 5 bases, J lost 10 bases, and 12 bases stayed unmatched. In nucleotides, the CDR3 is TGTGCCAGCAGCCTCGGCATTAGCGGGAGAGGGGAGCAGTTCTTC. It encodes CASSLGISGRGEQFF.

The genes are TRBV7-9 and TRBJ2-5; perhaps TRBD1 as D (6 bases). The CDR3 spans 15 residues. Between the trimmed V and J ends, which lost 4 bases and 1 base, there was a span of 13 bases. Looked up from germline, CDR1 is SEHNR and CDR2 is FQNEAQ (reference sequence). The CDR3 region is CASSSLQGIQETQYF. In DNA form, the CDR3 reads TGTGCCAGCAGCTCTCTCCAGGGGATCCAAGAGACCCAGTACTTC.

V gene TRBV5-1 combines with J gene TRBJ2-7; 10 bases align to TRBD1. With 4 bases clipped from V and 3 bases from J, the junction kept 4 bases outside the gene matches. Germline assignment: CDR1 SGHRS and CDR2 YFSETQ. There are 14 residues in the CDR3. The CDR3, as DNA: TGCGCCAGCAGCCTTAGGACAGGGGGCTACGAGCAGTACTTC. Translated: CASSLRTGGYEQYF.

The chain uses TRBV11-2 and TRBJ2-1; 9 bases match TRBD1. After removal of 6 bases from V and 6 bases from J, the junction contained 6 bases not matched to a gene. The V gene's germline CDR1 is SGHAT and CDR2 FQNNGV. This CDR3 region has 14 residues. CDR3: CASRVGTGINEQFF. The CDR3 bases are TGTGCCAGCAGAGTAGGGACAGGGATCAATGAGCAGTTCTTC.